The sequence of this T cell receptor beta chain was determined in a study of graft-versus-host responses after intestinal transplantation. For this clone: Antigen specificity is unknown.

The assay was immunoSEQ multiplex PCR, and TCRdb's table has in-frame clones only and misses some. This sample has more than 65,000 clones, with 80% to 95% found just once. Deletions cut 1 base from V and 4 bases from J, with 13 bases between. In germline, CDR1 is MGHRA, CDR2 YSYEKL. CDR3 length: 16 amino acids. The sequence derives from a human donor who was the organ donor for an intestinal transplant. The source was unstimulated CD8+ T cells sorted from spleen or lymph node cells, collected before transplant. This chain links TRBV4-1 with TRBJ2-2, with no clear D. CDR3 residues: CASSQVVAALTGELFF. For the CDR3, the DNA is TGCGCCAGCAGCCAAGTAGTTGCAGCTCTCACCGGGGAGCTGTTTTTT.